This T cell receptor beta chain came from a study of memory CD4+ T cells and cytomegalovirus serostatus. Germline CDR1 and CDR2: SGDLS and YYNGEE. Trimming shortened V by 0 bases and J by 1 base, and 10 bases separated the two germline ends. This CDR3 region has 15 residues. Clones were sequenced by immunoSEQ multiplex PCR, and TCRdb holds only the in-frame ones, with some missing. This table has under 55,000 clones, roughly 79% appearing once. Single viable CD3+CD4+CD8-CD45RO+ cells were sorted as the memory CD4+ T cells. The genes are TRBV9 and TRBJ1-1; D not certain. The sequence was collected from an adult in good health and CMV-seronegative. Sequences were obtained from memory CD4+ T cells from blood. The CDR3 region has the DNA TGTGCCAGCAGCGTAGGTGGGGTCGGGAACACTGAAGCTTTCTTT. This gives the protein CASSVGGVGNTEAFF.